This record looks at one T cell receptor beta chain sequence and its context. Its antigen remains unidentified. These data are taken from a study of beta chain features in type 1 diabetes. Study-level points and caveats: Moderate yet significant TCRB CDR3 shortening was seen in Type 1 diabetes patients in all four CD4+ subsets.

Sequencing targeted expressed TCRB transcripts, as all isolated RNA had been reverse transcribed. The protocol was immunoSEQ multiplex PCR, while the TCRdb copy is restricted to in-frame clones and leaves out a portion. The table includes over 25,000 clones, around 54% detected once. This receptor was identified in a woman between 18 and 29 years old with type 1 diabetes. The source material was Tregs from blood.

CDR3 sequence (DNA): TGTGCCAGCAGTCCTCGACAGGGACGCCATGGAATCAATCAGCCCCAGCATTTT. Amino acids: CASSPRQGRHGINQPQHF. The J gene is TRBJ1-5, the V gene TRBV28, with 7 bases aligning to TRBD1. Germline-derived CDR1 and CDR2 are MDHEN and SYDVKM. Trimming cost V 5 bases and J 3 bases; bases outside gene matches: 16. The CDR3 length is 18 residues.